Given below is one TCR beta chain in context. The specificity of this receptor is unknown. No quality values exist for individual bases; no much larger clone is one base distant. This sample is drawn from a study of shared clonotypes between healthy human individuals (dated by TCRdb to about 2020). Looking at the study overall: A couple of women and a few men aged 18 to 49 years were included in the cohort. The study deeply sequenced blood TCR repertoires of about five healthy adults to estimate repertoire size and the extent of clonotype sharing between individuals. For each donor, CD4 naive and CD4 memory were each run on three plates, CD8 naive on two plates, and CD8 memory on one plate. Per donor, leukapheresis produced somewhere between about 0.8 and 9.5 billion PBMCs. Different laboratories and diverse techniques were used to prepare libraries and sequence TCR repertoires, to increase sequencing depth and limit assay-specific biases. Results the study describes overall, beyond this receptor: Because the study included a small number of donors, the genetic and exposure-history diversity represented was limited. Compared with non-shared clonotypes, clonotypes shared by all four sorted-subset donors had higher generation probabilities. Sampling was restricted to blood, and TCR repertoires in tissue are likely to differ from TCR repertoires in blood. Estimated clonotype richness was generally larger for naive than for memory subsets. Pairwise subsampling indicated that sequencing depth was expected to affect the degree of clonotype sharing among donors. Incomplete sequencing was indicated by rarefaction of sorted-subset datasets, despite the large sequencing depth. When a few donors were compared, the shared fraction of clonotypes was around 5.1% for naive CD4, approximately 3.3% for naive CD8, more than 2% for memory CD4, and under 0.5% for memory CD8.

Using the deep immunoSEQ assay, multiplex PCR amplified TCR CDR3 regions from genomic DNA. Extracted genomic DNA from each cell subset was distributed evenly across all wells of several immunoSEQ 96-well plates, and each plate was treated as a replicate. For sorted subsets, each replicate PCR was loaded with approximately 0.2 ug genomic DNA, equivalent to 32,000 or so T cell genomes. The purified libraries were quantified using a Qubit 3.0 fluorometer, sized with a Bioanalyzer 2100, and then quantified again using the KAPA Library Quantification kit. A separate single-read 150-cycle Illumina NextSeq 550 flow cell was used to sequence each immunoSEQ 96-well plate. As for the authors' bioinformatics: The immunoSEQ output contained only junctional sequences without quality scores, so filtering could not match that applied to full-length reads. To assign V/J genes and CDR3, sequences were annotated against IMGT germline references using PyIR, a Python wrapper for IgBLAST v1.9. Reads were filtered out if the reads had weak V/J assignments (E-value above 1e-6), no CDR3, stop codons, out-of-frame junctions, or ambiguous translated residues. A V3J clonotype was defined by an identical inferred V gene, J gene, and CDR3 amino acid sequence. The percentage overlap between two repertoires was calculated by dividing the number of shared unique clonotypes by the size of the smaller repertoire. Repertoire richness was assessed with RTK rarefaction, the Chao1 estimator, and Recon v2.1 estimates of unobserved clonotypes. For all TCRbeta clonotypes obtained by the gDNA method from a few donors, generation probabilities were computed with OLGA. Drawn from immuneACCESS, this table holds only the in-frame rearrangements with V and J called that TCRdb kept. Clones are partly lost; checked studies trace under half to an unresolved V gene and leave the rest unexplained. That table gives V, J and clone size, and the DNA gave D and trimming. The sample data list about 2.2 million clones, and 93% of these were observed just once. Of the sample, about 1.8% falls within the top ten clones.

For the CD8 naive samples, CD45RO-negative cells were positively selected for CCR7, yielding a CD45RA+CCR7+ population from which TemRA cells were excluded. The donors were healthy, HIV-negative adults with no recently reported acute infections or vaccinations. Every donor was a Caucasian adult residing in Nashville, Tennessee, USA. Blood was obtained by leukapheresis, after which PBMCs were separated by Ficoll-Histopaque density gradient centrifugation and cryopreserved in liquid nitrogen vapor phase. Purity and quantity of every magnetically sorted T cell population were checked by analytical flow cytometry. Genomic DNA was isolated from each sorted fraction and quantified by UV absorbance on a Nanodrop 2000c. V lost 4 bases and J lost 8 bases, and the count of bases not matched to a germline gene is 7. Taken from the germline V gene, the CDR1 and CDR2 loops are SGDLS and YYNGEE. The CDR3 measures 14 amino acids from cysteine to phenylalanine. The only DNA kept is the CDR3, 42 bases in frame from the first base.

This chain joins TRBV9 to TRBJ2-1, with 9 bases matching TRBD1. Material for sequencing was naive CD8+ T cells from PBMCs. The sample's cell subset or site label, in plain terms: CD45RA+CCR7+. This clonotype originated in a man between 18 and 35 years old in good health. Some clones in this sample may be carry-over from other donors' samples. The DNA sequence follows: TGTGCCAGCAGCTTACGGGACAGGGATCATGAGCAGTTCTTC. Protein translation: CASSLRDRDHEQFF.